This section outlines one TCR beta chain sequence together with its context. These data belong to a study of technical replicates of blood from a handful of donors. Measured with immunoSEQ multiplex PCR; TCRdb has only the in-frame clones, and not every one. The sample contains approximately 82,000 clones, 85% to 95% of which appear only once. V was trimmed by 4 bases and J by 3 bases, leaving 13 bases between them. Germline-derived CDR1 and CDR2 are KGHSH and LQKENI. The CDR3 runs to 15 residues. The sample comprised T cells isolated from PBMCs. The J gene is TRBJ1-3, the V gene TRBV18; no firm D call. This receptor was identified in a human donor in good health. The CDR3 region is CASSLSAGYGNTIYF. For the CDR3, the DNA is TGTGCCAGCTCACTTTCAGCGGGGTATGGAAACACCATATATTTT.